A single sample is the source of the 5 T cell receptor beta chains below, sequenced in a study of identical twins. TCRdb reprocessed the 5' RACE reads via MiXCR and lists one record per CDR3 protein. The table has about 220,000 distinct CDR3 sequences, more than 6.5% seen once. The same data also contributed to another study, on yellow fever vaccine responses in identical twins.

Specimen: memory (CD45RO+) T cells sorted from blood. These receptors all stem from a woman aged 18-29 years in good health.

This clonotype was detected ten times or more. The rearrangement links TRBV6-5 to TRBJ2-1; D is undetermined. V shed 0 bases and J shed 0 bases, with 15 bases lying between them. The germline CDR1 and CDR2 sequences are MNHEY and SVGAGI. The CDR3 totals 18 residues. The CDR3 coding sequence is TGTGCCAGCAGTTACTCGGGGTCGGCAGCAAGCTCCTACAATGAGCAGTTCTTC. It codes for CASSYSGSAASSYNEQFF.

In its sample, this clonotype was seen many times. The chain employs TRBV9 and TRBJ1-6; the match to TRBD1 covers 9 bases. The CDR3 runs to 15 residues. Losses at the gene ends were 4 bases for V and 7 bases for J; bases not matched to a gene: 6. Germline-derived CDR1 and CDR2 are SGDLS and YYNGEE. The CDR3 sequence: CASSSRDRVNSPLHF. In DNA form, the CDR3 reads TGTGCCAGCAGCTCCCGGGACAGGGTAAATTCACCCCTCCACTTT.

This chain links TRBV20-1 with TRBJ1-2; perhaps TRBD1 as D (6 bases). This CDR3 is built from 12 residues. V was pared by 4 bases and J by 3 bases, with 9 bases between. CDR1 DFQATT and CDR2 SNEGSKA come from the germline V gene (reference sequence). The CDR3 is CSATGADYGYTF. DNA for the CDR3: TGCAGTGCTACAGGGGCCGACTATGGCTACACCTTC.

This clonotype has more than one count but fewer than ten. The chain couples TRBV5-8 to TRBJ2-7; no definite D call. Germline V lookup: CDR1 SGHTS, CDR2 YDEGEE. The CDR3 runs 14 residues. Trimming pared 0 bases from V and 1 base from J, leaving 8 bases between. Here the CDR3 reads CASSLDGRSYEQYF. Here the CDR3 DNA reads TGTGCCAGCAGCTTGGACGGACGGTCCTACGAGCAGTACTTC.

This clonotype was picked up many times. This rearrangement joins TRBV4-2 to TRBJ2-1, with unresolved D. The germline CDR1 and CDR2 sequences are LGHNA and YNFKEQ. Trimming shortened V by 4 bases and J by 3 bases, and 13 bases separated the two germline ends. The CDR3 consists of 15 residues. CDR3 coding DNA: TGTGCCAGCAGCCCGGAGCCCTTACACTACAATGAGCAGTTCTTC. This encodes CASSPEPLHYNEQFF.